Given below is one TCR beta chain in context. What it binds is not known. Treatment specified: roughly ten-day PBMC culture with coronavirus spike peptide pools or control peptides (ViraFEST assay). Harvesting of the unexposed donor's CD4+ T cells predated the COVID-19 pandemic (2011-2018). ViraFEST sequenced TCRs after peptide-pool expansion of antigen-specific T cells. The data derive from a study of vaccination and CD4 T cells after COVID-19. An Oncomine TCR Beta short-read assay was used to sequence the DNA from cultured CD4+ T cells. TCRdb re-analysed the PCR reads in MiXCR, keeping a single row per CDR3 protein. The sample carries about 5,600 distinct CDR3 sequences, around 43% recorded once. Findings and caveats of the study: Sampling was limited to relatively few convalescent patients, with no early post-infection timepoints studied.

V lost 8 bases and J 3 bases, leaving 12 bases between the germline ends. The CDR3 covers 12 residues. The chain recombines TRBV5-3 with TRBJ2-7; D unclear. TRBV5-3 is treated as an ORF (open reading frame) with a function not yet certain. The source material was CD4+ T cells from blood, cultured in vitro. The sequence was collected from a human donor in good health. The CDR3 nucleotides read TGTGCCAGCACCTCCCGGTGCTACGAGCAGTACTTC. Amino acid sequence: CASTSRCYEQYF.